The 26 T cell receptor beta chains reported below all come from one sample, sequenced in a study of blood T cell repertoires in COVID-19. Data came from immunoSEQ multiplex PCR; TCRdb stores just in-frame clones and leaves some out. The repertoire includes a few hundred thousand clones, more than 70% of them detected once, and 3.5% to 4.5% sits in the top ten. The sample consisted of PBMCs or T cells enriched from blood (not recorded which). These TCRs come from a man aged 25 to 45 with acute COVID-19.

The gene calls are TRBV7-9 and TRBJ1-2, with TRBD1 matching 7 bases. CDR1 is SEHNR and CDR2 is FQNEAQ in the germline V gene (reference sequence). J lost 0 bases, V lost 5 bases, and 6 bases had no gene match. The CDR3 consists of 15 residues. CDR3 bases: TGTGCCAGCAGCCATACTACAGGGGCTAACTATGGCTACACCTTC. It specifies CASSHTTGANYGYTF.

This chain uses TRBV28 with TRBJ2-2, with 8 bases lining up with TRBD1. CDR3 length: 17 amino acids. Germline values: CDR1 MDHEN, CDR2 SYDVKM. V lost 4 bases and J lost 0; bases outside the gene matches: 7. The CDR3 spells CASSSRRQGPNTGELFF. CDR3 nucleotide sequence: TGTGCCAGCAGTTCTCGACGACAGGGGCCGAACACCGGGGAGCTGTTTTTT. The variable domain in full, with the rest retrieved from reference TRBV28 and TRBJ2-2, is DVKVTQSSRYLVKRTGEKVFLECVQDMDHENMFWYRQDPGLGLRLIYFSYDVKMKEKGDIPEGYSVSREKKERFSLILESASTNQTSMYLCASSSRRQGPNTGELFFGEGSRLTVL.

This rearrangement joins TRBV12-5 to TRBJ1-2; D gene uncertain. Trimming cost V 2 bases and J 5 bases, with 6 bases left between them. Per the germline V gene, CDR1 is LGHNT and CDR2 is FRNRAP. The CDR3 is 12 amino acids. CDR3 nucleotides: TGTGCTAGTGGTTTGAACTTATATGGCTACACCTTC. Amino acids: CASGLNLYGYTF.

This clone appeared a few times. CDR3 amino acids: CASAGINSPLHF. The DNA for the CDR3 is TGTGCCAGCGCAGGGATTAATTCACCCCTCCACTTT. V is TRBV2 and J is TRBJ1-6; D is perhaps TRBD1 (5 bases). Germline CDR1 SNHLY, CDR2 FYNNEI. Deletions cut 8 bases from V and 6 bases from J, with 8 bases between. There are 12 residues in the CDR3.

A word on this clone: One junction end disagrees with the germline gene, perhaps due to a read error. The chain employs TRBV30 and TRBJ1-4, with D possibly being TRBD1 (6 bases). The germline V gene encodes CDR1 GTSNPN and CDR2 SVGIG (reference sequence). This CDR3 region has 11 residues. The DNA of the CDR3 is TGTGCCTGGAGTGGGCTGGGACACAAACTCTTT. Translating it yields CAWSGLGHKLF.

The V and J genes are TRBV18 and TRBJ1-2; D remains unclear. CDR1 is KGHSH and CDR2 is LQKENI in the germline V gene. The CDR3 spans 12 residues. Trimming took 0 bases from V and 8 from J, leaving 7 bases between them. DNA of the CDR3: TGTGCCAGCTCACCACCACGCGGGGGCTACACCTTC. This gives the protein CASSPPRGGYTF.

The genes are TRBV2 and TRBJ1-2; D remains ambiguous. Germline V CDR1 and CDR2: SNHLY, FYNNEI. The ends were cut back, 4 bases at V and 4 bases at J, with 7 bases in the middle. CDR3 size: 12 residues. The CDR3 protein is CASSAGSYGYTF. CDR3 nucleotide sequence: TGTGCCAGCAGTGCCGGGAGCTATGGCTACACCTTC.

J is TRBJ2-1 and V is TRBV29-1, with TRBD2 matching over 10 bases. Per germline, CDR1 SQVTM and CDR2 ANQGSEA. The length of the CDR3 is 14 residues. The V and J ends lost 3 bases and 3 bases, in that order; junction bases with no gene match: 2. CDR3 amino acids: CSVDSGGIYNEQFF. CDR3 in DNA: TGCAGCGTTGATAGCGGGGGGATCTACAATGAGCAGTTCTTC.

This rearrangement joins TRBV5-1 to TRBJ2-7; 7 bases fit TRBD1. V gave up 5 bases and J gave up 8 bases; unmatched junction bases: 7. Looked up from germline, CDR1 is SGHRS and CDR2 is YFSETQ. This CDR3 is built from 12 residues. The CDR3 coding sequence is TGCGCCAGCAGTCCTACAGGGGCACAGCAGTACTTC. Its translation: CASSPTGAQQYF. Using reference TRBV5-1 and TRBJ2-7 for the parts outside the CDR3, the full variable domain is KAGVTQTPRYLIKTRGQQVTLSCSPISGHRSVSWYQQTPGQGLQFLFEYFSETQRNKGNFPGRFSGRQFSNSRSEMNVSTLELGDSALYLCASSPTGAQQYFGPGTRLTVT.

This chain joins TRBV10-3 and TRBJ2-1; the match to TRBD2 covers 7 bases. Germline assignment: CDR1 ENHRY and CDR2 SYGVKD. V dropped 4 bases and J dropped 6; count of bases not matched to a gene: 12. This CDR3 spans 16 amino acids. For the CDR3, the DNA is TGTGCCATCAGTGCGTCCGGGACTACCCTGAGCAATGAGCAGTTCTTC. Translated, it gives CAISASGTTLSNEQFF.

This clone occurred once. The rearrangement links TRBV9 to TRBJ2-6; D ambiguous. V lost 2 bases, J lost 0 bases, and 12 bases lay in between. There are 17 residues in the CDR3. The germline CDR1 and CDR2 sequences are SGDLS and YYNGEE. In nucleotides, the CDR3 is TGTGCCAGCAGCGTCATCCCCCGGAGCTCTGGGGCCAACGTCCTGACTTTC. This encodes CASSVIPRSSGANVLTF.

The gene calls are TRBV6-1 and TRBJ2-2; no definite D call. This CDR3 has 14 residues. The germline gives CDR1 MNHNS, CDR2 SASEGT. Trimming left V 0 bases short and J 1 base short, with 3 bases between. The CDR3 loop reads CASSEAKNTGELFF. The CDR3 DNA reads TGTGCCAGCAGTGAAGCTAAGAACACCGGGGAGCTGTTTTTT.

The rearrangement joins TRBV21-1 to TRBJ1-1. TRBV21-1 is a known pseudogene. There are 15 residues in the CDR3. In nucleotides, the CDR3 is TGTGCCAGCAGCAAAGAAGAGGGTATGAACACTGAAGCTTTCTTT. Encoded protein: CASSKEEGMNTEAFF.

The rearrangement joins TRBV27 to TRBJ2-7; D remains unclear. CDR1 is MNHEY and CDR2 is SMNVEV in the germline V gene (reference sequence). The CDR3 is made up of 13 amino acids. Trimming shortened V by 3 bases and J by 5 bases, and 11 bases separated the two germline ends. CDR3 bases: TGTGCCAGCAGTTTCCCCTCAGGCGACGAGCAGTACTTC. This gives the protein CASSFPSGDEQYF.

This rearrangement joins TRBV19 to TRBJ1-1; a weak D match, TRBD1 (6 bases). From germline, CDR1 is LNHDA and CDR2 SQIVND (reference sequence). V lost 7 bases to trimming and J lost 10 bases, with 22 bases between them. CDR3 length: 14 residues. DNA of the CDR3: TGTGCCAGTAAGACGGGTACAGGGAGTTCAGGAGCTTTCTTT. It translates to CASKTGTGSSGAFF.

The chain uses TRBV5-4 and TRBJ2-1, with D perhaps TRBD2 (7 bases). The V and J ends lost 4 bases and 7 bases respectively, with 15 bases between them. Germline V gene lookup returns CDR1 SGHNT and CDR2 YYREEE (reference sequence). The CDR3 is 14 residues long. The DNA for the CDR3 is TGTGCCAGCAGCCCCAAGGGGGAGGGGAATGAGCAGTTCTTC. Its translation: CASSPKGEGNEQFF.

The chain's CDR3 is CASSQTGGARTGELFF. CDR3 DNA: TGTGCCAGCAGCCAAACCGGGGGGGCTAGGACCGGGGAGCTGTTTTTT. The chain is built from TRBV11-2 and TRBJ2-2; TRBD2 agrees at 8 bases. The CDR3 has 16 amino acids. Losses at the gene ends were 5 bases for V and 5 bases for J; bases not matched to a gene: 10. Germline CDR1 reads SGHAT; CDR2 reads FQNNGV.

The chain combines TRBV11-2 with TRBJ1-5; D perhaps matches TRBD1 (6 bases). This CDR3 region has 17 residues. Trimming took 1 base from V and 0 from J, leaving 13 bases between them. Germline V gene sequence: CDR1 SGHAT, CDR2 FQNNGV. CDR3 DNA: TGTGCCAGCAGCTTAGGGGGGGGGCGGATTAGCAATCAGCCCCAGCATTTT. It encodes CASSLGGGRISNQPQHF.

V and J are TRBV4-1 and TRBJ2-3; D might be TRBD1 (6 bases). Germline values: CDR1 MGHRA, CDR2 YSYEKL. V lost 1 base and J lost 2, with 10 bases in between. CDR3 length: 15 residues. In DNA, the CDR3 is TGCGCCAGCAGCCAAGCAGGGGAAATCACAGATACGCAGTATTTT. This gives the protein CASSQAGEITDTQYF.

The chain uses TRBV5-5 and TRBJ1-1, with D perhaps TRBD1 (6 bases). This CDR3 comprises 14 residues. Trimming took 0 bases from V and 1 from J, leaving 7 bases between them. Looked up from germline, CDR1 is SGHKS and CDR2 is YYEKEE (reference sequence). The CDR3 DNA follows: TGTGCCAGCAGCTTGGGACAGGCGAACACTGAAGCTTTCTTT. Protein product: CASSLGQANTEAFF.

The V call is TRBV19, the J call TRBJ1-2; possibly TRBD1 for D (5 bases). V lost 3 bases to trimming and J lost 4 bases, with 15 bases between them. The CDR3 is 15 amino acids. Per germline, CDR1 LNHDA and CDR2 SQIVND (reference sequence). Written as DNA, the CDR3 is TGTGCCAGTAGTATCCAGCAGGGTGTTGGCTATGGCTACACCTTC. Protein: CASSIQQGVGYGYTF.

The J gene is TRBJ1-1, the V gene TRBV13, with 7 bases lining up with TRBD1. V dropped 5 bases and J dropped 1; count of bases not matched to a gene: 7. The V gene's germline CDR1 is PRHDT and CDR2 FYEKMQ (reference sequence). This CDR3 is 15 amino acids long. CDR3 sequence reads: CASSLPGQRNTEAFF. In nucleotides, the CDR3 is TGTGCCAGCAGCCTACCGGGACAGAGGAACACTGAAGCTTTCTTT.

The CDR3 DNA follows: TGTGCCAGCAGCTTAGGGGGCGGGGGATATTACGAGCAGTACTTC. Its protein product is CASSLGGGGYYEQYF. The chain recombines TRBV11-2 with TRBJ2-7, with 7 bases aligning to TRBD2. This CDR3 contains 15 residues. CDR1 and CDR2 from the germline V gene are SGHAT and FQNNGV. Trimming cost V 1 base and J 4 bases; bases outside gene matches: 7.

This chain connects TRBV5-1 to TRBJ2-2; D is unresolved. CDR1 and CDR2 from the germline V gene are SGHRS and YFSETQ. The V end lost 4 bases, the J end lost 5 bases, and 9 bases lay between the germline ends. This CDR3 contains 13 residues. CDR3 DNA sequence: TGCGCCAGCAGCCCCCTAATAACCGGGGAGCTGTTTTTT. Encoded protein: CASSPLITGELFF. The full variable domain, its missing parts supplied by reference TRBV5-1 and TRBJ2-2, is KAGVTQTPRYLIKTRGQQVTLSCSPISGHRSVSWYQQTPGQGLQFLFEYFSETQRNKGNFPGRFSGRQFSNSRSEMNVSTLELGDSALYLCASSPLITGELFFGEGSRLTVL.

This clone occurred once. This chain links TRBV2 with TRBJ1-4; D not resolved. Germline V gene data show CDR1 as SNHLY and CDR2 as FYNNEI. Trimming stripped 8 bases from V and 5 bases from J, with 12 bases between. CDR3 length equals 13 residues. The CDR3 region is CASLNGVNEKLFF. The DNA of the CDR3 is TGTGCCAGCCTCAACGGGGTAAATGAAAAACTGTTTTTT.

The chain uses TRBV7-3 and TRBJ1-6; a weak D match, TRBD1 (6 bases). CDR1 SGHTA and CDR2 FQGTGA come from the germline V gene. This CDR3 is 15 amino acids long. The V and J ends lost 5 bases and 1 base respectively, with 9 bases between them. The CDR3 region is CASSPDSSYNSPLHF. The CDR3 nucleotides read TGTGCCAGCAGCCCGGACAGTTCCTATAATTCACCCCTCCACTTT.